One and the same sample provided the 14 T cell receptor beta chains below, sequenced in a study of CD8 T cells in Susac syndrome (dated by TCRdb to between 2018 and 2020). The library came from the immunoSEQ multiplex PCR assay. RNA was extracted using the RNeasy kit, and roughly 0.45 to 1 ug of the RNA was reverse transcribed with random hexamers. Using fastp trimming at Q25 and MiXCR clonotype assembly, TCRdb reanalyzed the public sequencing data and kept in-frame beta chains. Each CDR3 protein gets just one entry, which takes the most common genes and DNA from the rows behind it. This sample comprises 170,000 or so distinct CDR3 sequences, roughly 95% of them detected only once. The ten largest make up 0.15% to 0.2% of the sample. Specimen: CD8+ T cells from PBMCs. The receptors stem from a human donor with multiple sclerosis.

V and J are TRBV29-1 and TRBJ2-7; D may be TRBD2 (6 bases). Trimming stripped 5 bases from V and 3 bases from J, with 14 bases between. Germline V lookup: CDR1 SQVTM, CDR2 ANQGSEA. CDR3 length: 13 residues. DNA of the CDR3: TGCAGCGTTTTAGGGGAGGCTTTCTACGAGCAGTACTTC. This translates into CSVLGEAFYEQYF.

This sequence joins TRBV10-3 and TRBJ2-5; a possible D gene is TRBD1 (6 bases). The CDR3 covers 13 residues. V lost 5 bases and J lost 1, with 8 bases in between. The germline V gene has CDR1 ENHRY and CDR2 SYGVKD. CDR3 region: CAISPGVQETQYF. CDR3 DNA: TGTGCCATCAGTCCAGGGGTCCAAGAGACCCAGTACTTC.

The gene calls are TRBV7-3 and TRBJ2-1, with D perhaps matching TRBD2 (6 bases). CDR3 length: 13 amino acids. Deletions cut 4 bases from V and 5 bases from J, with 9 bases between. The germline CDR1 and CDR2 sequences are SGHTA and FQGTGA. The CDR3 here is CASSYGGDNEQFF. In DNA, the CDR3 is TGTGCCAGCAGCTACGGCGGGGACAATGAGCAGTTCTTC.

The V and J genes are TRBV20-1 and TRBJ2-1; 8 bases agree with TRBD1. Germline trimming cut 0 bases from V and 7 bases from J; bases unmatched to any gene: 8. The CDR3 is 15 amino acids. Germline V CDR1 and CDR2: DFQATT, SNEGSKA (reference sequence). The CDR3 coding sequence is TGCAGTGCTAGAGAGAGGACAGGGAAATCGAATGAGCAGTTCTTC. Translation gives CSARERTGKSNEQFF.

The chain carries TRBV9 and TRBJ2-7, with 7 bases lining up with TRBD1. The trim removed 0 bases at V and 5 bases at J, leaving 2 bases unmatched. The CDR3 has 13 residues. Germline values: CDR1 SGDLS, CDR2 YYNGEE. The CDR3 sequence: CASSVDRGHEQYF. For the CDR3, the DNA is TGTGCCAGCAGCGTAGACAGGGGCCACGAGCAGTACTTC.

The rearrangement joins TRBV6-2 or TRBV6-3 to TRBJ2-5; perhaps TRBD1 as D (6 bases). Trimming removed 2 bases from V and 2 bases from J, with 12 bases in between. This CDR3 comprises 15 residues. Germline values: CDR1 MNHEY, CDR2 SVGEGT. CDR3 DNA sequence: TGTGCCAGCAGTTACCTAAGCGGACAGCAAGAGACCCAGTACTTC. It yields the protein CASSYLSGQQETQYF.

The V and J genes are TRBV2 and TRBJ2-4, with 7 bases identical to TRBD2. This CDR3 comprises 16 residues. Germline values: CDR1 SNHLY, CDR2 FYNNEI. Germline trimming cut 4 bases from V and 9 bases from J; bases unmatched to any gene: 15. In DNA form, the CDR3 reads TGTGCCAGCAGTGGGTTGACTAGCCCCGCGATAGGCATTCAGTACTTC. Residues: CASSGLTSPAIGIQYF.

The V call is TRBV20-1, the J call TRBJ2-7, with TRBD2 identical over 8 bases. The CDR3 runs to 15 residues. Unmatched junction bases numbered 7, after V lost 0 bases and J lost 3 bases. CDR1 DFQATT and CDR2 SNEGSKA come from the germline V gene (reference sequence). Here the CDR3 reads CSARDPAGEVYEQYF. CDR3 coding DNA: TGCAGTGCTAGAGATCCAGCGGGAGAGGTCTACGAGCAGTACTTC.

The V gene is TRBV12-5, the J gene TRBJ2-5; D may be TRBD1 or TRBD2 (5 bases each). V was trimmed by 6 bases and J by 2 bases, leaving 10 bases between them. Germline V CDR1 and CDR2: LGHNT, FRNRAP. The CDR3 is 13 amino acids. CDR3 sequence (DNA): TGTGCTAGTGGAACGGGGCAACAAGAGACCCAGTACTTC. Translation: CASGTGQQETQYF. The full variable domain, rest sourced from reference TRBV12-5 and TRBJ2-5, is DARVTQTPRHKVTEMGQEVTMRCQPILGHNTVFWYRQTMMQGLELLAYFRNRAPLDDSGMPKDRFSAEMPDATLATLKIQPSEPRDSAVYFCASGTGQQETQYFGPGTRLLVL.

The chain employs TRBV27 and TRBJ2-5, with D possibly TRBD1 on 6 matching bases. Germline values: CDR1 MNHEY, CDR2 SMNVEV (reference sequence). V lost 1 base and J 6 bases, leaving 15 bases between the germline ends. This CDR3 is 15 amino acids long. CDR3 nucleotide sequence: TGTGCCAGCAGTTTATGGGGAAACAGGGAACAGACCCAGTACTTC. Protein: CASSLWGNREQTQYF.

The chain is built from TRBV28 and TRBJ2-1; TRBD2 aligns across 14 bases. V lost 5 bases to trimming and J lost 0 bases; unmatched junction nucleotides: 6. This CDR3 has 18 amino acids. Germline lookup yields CDR1 MDHEN and CDR2 SYDVKM. In DNA form, the CDR3 reads TGTGCCAGCAGTCTGGGACTAGCGGGAGTCTCCTCCTACAATGAGCAGTTCTTC. Amino acid sequence: CASSLGLAGVSSYNEQFF.

V usage is TRBV9 and J usage is TRBJ1-2, with no clear D. Trimming stripped 6 bases from V and 2 bases from J, with 11 bases between. This CDR3 contains 13 residues. The germline V gene has CDR1 SGDLS and CDR2 YYNGEE. CDR3: CASTSRVNYGYTF. The CDR3 nucleotides are TGTGCCAGCACCTCCCGTGTGAACTATGGCTACACCTTC.

V is TRBV6-6 and J is TRBJ1-4; D perhaps matches TRBD1 (6 bases). Trimming left V 3 bases short and J 10 bases short, with 15 bases between. CDR1 MNHNY and CDR2 SVGAGI come from the germline V gene (reference sequence). The CDR3 sequence is 14 residues long. The CDR3 nucleotides read TGTGCCAGCAGTTATTCCGGGACATATGGAAAACTGTTTTTT. Translating it yields CASSYSGTYGKLFF.

The chain joins TRBV14 to TRBJ2-3; 7 bases are a match to TRBD2. Germline V gene lookup returns CDR1 SGHDN and CDR2 FVKESK. The CDR3 extends over 17 amino acids. V shed 3 bases, J shed 0 bases, and the junction held 9 bases outside the gene matches. CDR3 loop: CASSHQREVGSTDTQYF. Written as DNA, the CDR3 is TGTGCCAGCAGCCACCAACGGGAGGTTGGCAGCACAGATACGCAGTATTTT.